This T cell receptor beta chain was profiled in a study of preoperative IRX-2 immunotherapy in early breast cancer. Sequenced by immunoSEQ multiplex PCR; TCRdb stores in-frame clones only, minus some. The sample has 60,000 or so clones, roughly 95% seen once. From germline, CDR1 is MDHEN and CDR2 SYDVKM. CDR3 size: 14 residues. J lost 3 bases, V lost 8 bases, and 9 bases had no gene match. The treatment here: preoperative locoregional IRX-2 cytokine immunotherapy. Samples came from a phase Ib trial of preoperative locoregional IRX-2 cytokine immunotherapy. This sequence originates from a human donor with breast cancer. V and J are TRBV28 and TRBJ2-7, with 8 bases matching TRBD2. The sample was gathered from a patient treated with IRX-2 immunotherapy. For the CDR3, the DNA is TGTGCCAGCCGGACAGCGGGGGCCCTCTACGAGCAGTACTTC. This encodes CASRTAGALYEQYF.